This paragraph reports one TCR beta chain. The antigen is not known. These data come from a study of post-analysis software for immune sequencing data. Study-wide findings and caveats: The study found TRBV5-6, TRBV5-1 and TRBV20-1 among roughly 5 TRBV segments more frequent in patients than controls.

TCR beta cDNA libraries had unique molecular identifiers. TCRdb reprocessed the PCR reads via MiXCR and lists one record per CDR3 protein. The sample lists hundreds of thousands of distinct CDR3 sequences; more than 50% were seen once. Trimming shortened V by 1 base and J by 2 bases, and 7 bases separated the two germline ends. CDR3 size: 14 residues. From germline, CDR1 is MGHRA and CDR2 YSYEKL. Sequenced material: blood. The chain employs TRBV4-1 and TRBJ2-3, with D unclear. The clonotype originates from a girl aged 2 to 10 with multiple sclerosis. For the CDR3, the DNA is TGCGCCAGCAGCCAAGTTGTTTCCACAGATACGCAGTATTTT. It translates to CASSQVVSTDTQYF.